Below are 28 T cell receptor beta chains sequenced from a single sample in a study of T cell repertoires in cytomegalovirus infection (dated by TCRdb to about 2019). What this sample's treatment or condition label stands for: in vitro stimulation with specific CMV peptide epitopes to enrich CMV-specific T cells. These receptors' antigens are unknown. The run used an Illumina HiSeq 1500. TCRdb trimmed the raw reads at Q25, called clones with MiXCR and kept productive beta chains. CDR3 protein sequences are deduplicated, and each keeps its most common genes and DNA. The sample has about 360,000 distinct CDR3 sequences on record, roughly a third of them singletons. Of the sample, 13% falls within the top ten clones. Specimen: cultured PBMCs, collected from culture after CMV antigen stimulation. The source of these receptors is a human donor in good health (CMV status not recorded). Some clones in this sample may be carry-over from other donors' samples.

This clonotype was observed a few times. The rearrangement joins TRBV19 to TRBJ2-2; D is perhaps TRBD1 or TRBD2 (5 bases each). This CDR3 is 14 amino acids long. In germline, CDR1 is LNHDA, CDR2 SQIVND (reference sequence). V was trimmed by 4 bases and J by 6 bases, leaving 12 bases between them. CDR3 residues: CASSKTGTAGELFF. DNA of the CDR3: TGTGCCAGTAGTAAAACGGGGACGGCCGGGGAGCTGTTTTTT.

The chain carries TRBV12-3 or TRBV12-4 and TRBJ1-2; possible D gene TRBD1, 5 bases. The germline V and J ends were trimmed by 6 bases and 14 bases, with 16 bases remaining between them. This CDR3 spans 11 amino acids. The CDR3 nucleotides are TGTGCCAGCAGCCCTGGGGCAGGGTGGACCTTC. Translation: CASSPGAGWTF.

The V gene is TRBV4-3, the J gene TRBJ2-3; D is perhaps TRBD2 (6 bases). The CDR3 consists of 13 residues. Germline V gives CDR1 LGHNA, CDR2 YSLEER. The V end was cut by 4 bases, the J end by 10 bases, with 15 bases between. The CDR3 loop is CASSPQIAVAQYF. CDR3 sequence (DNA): TGCGCCAGCAGCCCTCAGATAGCGGTAGCGCAGTATTTT.

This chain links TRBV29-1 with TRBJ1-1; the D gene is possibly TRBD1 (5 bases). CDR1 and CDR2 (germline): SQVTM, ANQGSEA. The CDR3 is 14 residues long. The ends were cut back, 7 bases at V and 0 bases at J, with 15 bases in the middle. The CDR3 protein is CSGGPYLMNTEAFF. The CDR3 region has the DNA TGCAGCGGGGGACCTTATCTTATGAACACTGAAGCTTTCTTT. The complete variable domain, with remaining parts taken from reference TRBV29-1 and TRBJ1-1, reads SAVISQKPSRDICQRGTSLTIQCQVDSQVTMMFWYRQQPGQSLTLIATANQGSEATYESGFVIDKFPISRPNLTFSTLTVSNMSPEDSSIYLCSGGPYLMNTEAFFGQGTRLTVV.

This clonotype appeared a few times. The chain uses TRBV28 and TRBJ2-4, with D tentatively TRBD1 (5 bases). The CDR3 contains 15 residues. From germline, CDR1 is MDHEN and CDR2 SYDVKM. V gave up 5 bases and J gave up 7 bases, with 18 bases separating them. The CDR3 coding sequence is TGTGCCAGCAGTCCCTCATCAGGGAACCAGAACATTCAGTACTTC. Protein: CASSPSSGNQNIQYF.

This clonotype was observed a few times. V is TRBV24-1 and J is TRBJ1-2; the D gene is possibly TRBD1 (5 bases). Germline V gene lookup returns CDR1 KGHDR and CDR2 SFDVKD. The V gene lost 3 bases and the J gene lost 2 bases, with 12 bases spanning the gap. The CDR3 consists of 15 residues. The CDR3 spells CATSDGWGRNYGYTF. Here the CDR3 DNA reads TGTGCCACCAGTGATGGGTGGGGCCGCAACTATGGCTACACCTTC.

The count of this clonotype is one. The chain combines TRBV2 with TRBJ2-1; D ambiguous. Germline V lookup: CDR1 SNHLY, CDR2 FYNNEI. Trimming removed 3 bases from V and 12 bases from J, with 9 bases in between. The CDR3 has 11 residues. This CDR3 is CASSEATMQFF. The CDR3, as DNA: TGTGCCAGCAGTGAGGCAACAATGCAGTTCTTC.

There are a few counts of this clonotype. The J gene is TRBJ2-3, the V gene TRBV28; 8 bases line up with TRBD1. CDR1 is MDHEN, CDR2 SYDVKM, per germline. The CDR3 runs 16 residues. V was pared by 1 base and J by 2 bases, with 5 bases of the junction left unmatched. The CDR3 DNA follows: TGTGCCAGCAGTTTATACAGGACAGGGCCCACAGATACGCAGTATTTT. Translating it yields CASSLYRTGPTDTQYF.

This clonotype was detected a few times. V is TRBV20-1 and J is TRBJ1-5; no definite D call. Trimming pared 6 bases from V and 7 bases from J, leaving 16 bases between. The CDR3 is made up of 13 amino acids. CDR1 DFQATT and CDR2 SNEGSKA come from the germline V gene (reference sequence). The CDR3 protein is CSAGGQAKQPQHF. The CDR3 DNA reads TGCAGTGCCGGTGGGCAGGCCAAACAGCCCCAGCATTTT.

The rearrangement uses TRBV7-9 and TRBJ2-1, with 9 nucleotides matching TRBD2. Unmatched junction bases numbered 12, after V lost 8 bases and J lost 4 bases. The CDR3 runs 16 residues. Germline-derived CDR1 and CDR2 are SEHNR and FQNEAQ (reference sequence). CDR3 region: CASSPGAGGLYNEQFF. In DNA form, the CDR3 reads TGTGCCAGCTCACCAGGAGCGGGAGGCCTATACAATGAGCAGTTCTTC.

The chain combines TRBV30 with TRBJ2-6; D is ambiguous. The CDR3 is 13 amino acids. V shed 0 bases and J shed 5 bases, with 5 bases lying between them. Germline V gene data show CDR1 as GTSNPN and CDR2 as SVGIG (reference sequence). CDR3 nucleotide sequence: TGTGCCTGGAGTGTTGGTAGGGCCAACGTCCTGACTTTC. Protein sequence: CAWSVGRANVLTF.

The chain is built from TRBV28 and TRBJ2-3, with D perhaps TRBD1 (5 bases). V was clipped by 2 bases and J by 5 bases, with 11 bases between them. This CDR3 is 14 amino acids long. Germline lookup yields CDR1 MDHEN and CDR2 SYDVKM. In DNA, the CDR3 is TGTGCCAGCAGTTTAGCACAGGCTGGAGATACGCAGTATTTT. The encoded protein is CASSLAQAGDTQYF.

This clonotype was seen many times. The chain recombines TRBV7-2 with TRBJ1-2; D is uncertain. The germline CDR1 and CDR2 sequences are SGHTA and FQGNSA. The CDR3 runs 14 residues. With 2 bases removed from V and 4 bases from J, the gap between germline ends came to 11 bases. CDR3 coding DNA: TGTGCCAGCAGCTTAAGACGTAGCGGCTATGGCTACACCTTC. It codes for CASSLRRSGYGYTF.

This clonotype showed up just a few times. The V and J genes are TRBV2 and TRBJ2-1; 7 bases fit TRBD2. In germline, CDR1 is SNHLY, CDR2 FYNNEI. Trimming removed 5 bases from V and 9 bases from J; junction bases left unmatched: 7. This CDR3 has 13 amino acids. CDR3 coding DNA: TGTGCCAGCAGTTCACCTAGCGGCAGTGAGCAGTTCTTC. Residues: CASSSPSGSEQFF.

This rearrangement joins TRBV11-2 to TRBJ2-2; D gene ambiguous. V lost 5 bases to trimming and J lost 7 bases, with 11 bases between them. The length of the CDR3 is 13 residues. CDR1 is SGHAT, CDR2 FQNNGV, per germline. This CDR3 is CASSRGPGGELFF. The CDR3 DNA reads TGTGCCAGCAGCCGTGGGCCTGGCGGGGAGCTGTTTTTT.

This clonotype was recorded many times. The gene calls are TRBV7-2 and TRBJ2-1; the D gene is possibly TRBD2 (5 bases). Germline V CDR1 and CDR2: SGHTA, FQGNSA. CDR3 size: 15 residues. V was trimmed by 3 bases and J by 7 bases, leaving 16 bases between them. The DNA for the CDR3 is TGTGCCAGCAGCTTGGGCCGGGAACGGTGGAATGAGCAGTTCTTC. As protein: CASSLGRERWNEQFF.

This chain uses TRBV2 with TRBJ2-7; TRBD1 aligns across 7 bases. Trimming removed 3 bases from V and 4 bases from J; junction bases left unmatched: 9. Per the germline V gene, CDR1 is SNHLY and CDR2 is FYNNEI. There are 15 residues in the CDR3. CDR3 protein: CASSDTRQGRYEQYF. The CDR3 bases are TGTGCCAGCAGTGATACCAGACAGGGTAGATACGAGCAGTACTTC.

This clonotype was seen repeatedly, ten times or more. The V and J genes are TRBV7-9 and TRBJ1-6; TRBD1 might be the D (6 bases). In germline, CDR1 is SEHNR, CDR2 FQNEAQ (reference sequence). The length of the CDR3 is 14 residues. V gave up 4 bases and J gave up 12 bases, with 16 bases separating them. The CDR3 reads CASSYGTYLKPLHF. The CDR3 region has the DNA TGTGCCAGCAGCTACGGGACATATCTAAAACCCCTCCACTTT.

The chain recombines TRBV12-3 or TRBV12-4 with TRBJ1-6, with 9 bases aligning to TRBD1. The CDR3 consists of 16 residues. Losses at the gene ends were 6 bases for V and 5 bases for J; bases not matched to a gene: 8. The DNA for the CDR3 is TGTGCCAGCAGCCAGGGACAGGGCCGAAATAATTCACCCCTCCACTTT. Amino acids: CASSQGQGRNNSPLHF.

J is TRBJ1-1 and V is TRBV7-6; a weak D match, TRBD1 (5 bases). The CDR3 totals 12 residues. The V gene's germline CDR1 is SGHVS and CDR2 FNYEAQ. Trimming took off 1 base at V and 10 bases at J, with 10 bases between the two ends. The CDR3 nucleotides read TGTGCCAGCAGCTTAGTAAGGGGTGCAGCTTTCTTT. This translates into CASSLVRGAAFF.

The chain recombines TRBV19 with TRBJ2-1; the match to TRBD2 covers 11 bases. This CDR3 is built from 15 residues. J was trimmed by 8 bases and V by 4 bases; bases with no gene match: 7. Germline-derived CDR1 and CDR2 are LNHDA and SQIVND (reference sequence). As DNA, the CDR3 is TGTGCCAGTAGTACCGGGACTAGCGGAGGAGATGAGCAGTTCTTC. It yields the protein CASSTGTSGGDEQFF. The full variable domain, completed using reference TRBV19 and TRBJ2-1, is DGGITQSPKYLFRKEGQNVTLSCEQNLNHDAMYWYRQDPGQGLRLIYYSQIVNDFQKGDIAEGYSVSREKKESFPLTVTSAQKNPTAFYLCASSTGTSGGDEQFFGPGTRLTVL.

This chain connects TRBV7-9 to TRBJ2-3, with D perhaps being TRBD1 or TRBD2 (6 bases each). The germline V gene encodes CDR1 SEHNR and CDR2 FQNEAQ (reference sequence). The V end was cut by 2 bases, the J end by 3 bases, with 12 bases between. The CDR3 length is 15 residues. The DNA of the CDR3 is TGTGCCAGCAGCTTATACGGGGGCGAAACAGATACGCAGTATTTT. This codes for CASSLYGGETDTQYF. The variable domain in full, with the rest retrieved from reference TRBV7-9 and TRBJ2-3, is DTGVSQNPRHKITKRGQNVTFRCDPISEHNRLYWYRQTLGQGPEFLTYFQNEAQLEKSRLLSDRFSAERPKGSFSTLEIQRTEQGDSAMYLCASSLYGGETDTQYFGPGTRLTVL.

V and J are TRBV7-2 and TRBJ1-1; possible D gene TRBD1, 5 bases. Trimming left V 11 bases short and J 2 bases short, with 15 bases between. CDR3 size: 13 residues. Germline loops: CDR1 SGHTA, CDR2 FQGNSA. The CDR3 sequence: CAGRQRINTEAFF. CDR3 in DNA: TGTGCCGGACGACAGAGAATCAACACTGAAGCTTTCTTT. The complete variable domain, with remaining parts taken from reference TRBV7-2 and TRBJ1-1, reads GAGVSQSPSNKVTEKGKDVELRCDPISGHTALYWYRQSLGQGLEFLIYFQGNSAPDKSGLPSDRFSAERTGGSVSTLTIQRTQQEDSAVYLCAGRQRINTEAFFGQGTRLTVV.

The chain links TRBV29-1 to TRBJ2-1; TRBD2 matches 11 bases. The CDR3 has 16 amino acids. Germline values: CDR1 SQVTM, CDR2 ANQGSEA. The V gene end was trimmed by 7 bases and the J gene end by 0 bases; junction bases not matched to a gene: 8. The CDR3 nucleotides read TGCAGCGAGTTCCGCACTAGCGGGAGCTCCTACAATGAGCAGTTCTTC. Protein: CSEFRTSGSSYNEQFF.

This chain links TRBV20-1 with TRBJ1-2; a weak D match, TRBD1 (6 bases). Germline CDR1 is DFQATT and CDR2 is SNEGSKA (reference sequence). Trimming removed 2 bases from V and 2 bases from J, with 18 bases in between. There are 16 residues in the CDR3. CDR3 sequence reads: CSARPDVSQGNYGYTF. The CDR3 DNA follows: TGCAGTGCTAGACCCGACGTTTCTCAGGGGAACTATGGCTACACCTTC.

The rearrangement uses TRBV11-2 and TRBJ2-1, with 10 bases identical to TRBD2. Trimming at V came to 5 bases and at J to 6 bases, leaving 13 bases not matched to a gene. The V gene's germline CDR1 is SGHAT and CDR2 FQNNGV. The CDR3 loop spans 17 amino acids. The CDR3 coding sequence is TGTGCCAGCAGCCCGGGATCTCTAGCGGGAGTGCGCAATGAGCAGTTCTTC. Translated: CASSPGSLAGVRNEQFF.

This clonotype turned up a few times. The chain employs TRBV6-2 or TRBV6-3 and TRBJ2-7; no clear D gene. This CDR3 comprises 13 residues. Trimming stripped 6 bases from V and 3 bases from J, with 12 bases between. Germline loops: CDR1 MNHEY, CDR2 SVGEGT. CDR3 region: CASRDPAVYEQYV. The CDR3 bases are TGTGCCAGCAGGGACCCAGCCGTCTACGAGCAGTACGTC.

The CDR3 loop reads CASSLQELAATSTDTQYF. DNA for the CDR3: TGTGCCAGCTCACTACAGGAGCTAGCGGCCACTAGCACAGATACGCAGTATTTT. The chain recombines TRBV18 with TRBJ2-3, with TRBD2 matching over 7 bases. V gave up 4 bases and J gave up 0 bases; unmatched junction bases: 13. The CDR3 spans 18 residues. Germline CDR1 and CDR2: KGHSH and LQKENI.